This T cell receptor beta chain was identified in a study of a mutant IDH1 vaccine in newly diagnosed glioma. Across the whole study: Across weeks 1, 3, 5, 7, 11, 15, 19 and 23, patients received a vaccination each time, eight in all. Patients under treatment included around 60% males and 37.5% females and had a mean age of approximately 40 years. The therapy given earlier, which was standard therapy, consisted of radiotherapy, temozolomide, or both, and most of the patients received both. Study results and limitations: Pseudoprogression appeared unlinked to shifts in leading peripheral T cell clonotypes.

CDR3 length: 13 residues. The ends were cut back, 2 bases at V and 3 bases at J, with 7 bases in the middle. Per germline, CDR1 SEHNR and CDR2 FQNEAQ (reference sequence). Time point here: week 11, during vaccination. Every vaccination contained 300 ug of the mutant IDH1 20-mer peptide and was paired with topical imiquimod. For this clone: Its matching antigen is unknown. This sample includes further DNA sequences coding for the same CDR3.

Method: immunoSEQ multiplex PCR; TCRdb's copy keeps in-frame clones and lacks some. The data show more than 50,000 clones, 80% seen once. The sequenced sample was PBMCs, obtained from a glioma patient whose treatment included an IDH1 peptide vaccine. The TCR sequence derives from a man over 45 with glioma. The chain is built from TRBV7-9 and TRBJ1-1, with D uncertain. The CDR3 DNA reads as TGTGCCAGCAGCTTATTGGGTGACACTGAAGCTTTCTTT. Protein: CASSLLGDTEAFF.